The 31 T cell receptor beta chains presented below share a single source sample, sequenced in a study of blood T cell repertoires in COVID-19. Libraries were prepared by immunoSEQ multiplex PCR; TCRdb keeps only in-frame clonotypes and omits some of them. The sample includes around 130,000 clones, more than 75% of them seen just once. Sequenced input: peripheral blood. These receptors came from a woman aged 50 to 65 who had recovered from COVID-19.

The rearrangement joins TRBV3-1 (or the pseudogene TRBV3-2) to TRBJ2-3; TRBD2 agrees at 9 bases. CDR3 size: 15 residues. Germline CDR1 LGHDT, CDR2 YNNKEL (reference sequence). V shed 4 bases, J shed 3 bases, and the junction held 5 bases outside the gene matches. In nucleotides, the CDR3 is TGTGCCAGCAGCCCGGGGACTAGCAGAACAGATACGCAGTATTTT. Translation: CASSPGTSRTDTQYF.

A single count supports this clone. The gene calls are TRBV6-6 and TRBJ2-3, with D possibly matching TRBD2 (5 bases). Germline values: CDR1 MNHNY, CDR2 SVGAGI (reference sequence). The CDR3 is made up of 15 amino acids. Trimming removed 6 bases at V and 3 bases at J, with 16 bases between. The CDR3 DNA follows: TGTGCCAGCAGATTAGGACTGAGTGTGACAGATACGCAGTATTTT. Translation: CASRLGLSVTDTQYF.

In nucleotides, the CDR3 is TGTGCCAGCAAACTCTATTCGGGATCCTACGAGCAGTACTTC. This gives the protein CASKLYSGSYEQYF. The chain has TRBV6-4 and TRBJ2-7; tentative D call: TRBD2 (5 bases). The V and J ends lost 7 bases and 1 base respectively, with 14 bases between them. The CDR3 loop spans 14 amino acids. Germline V gene sequence: CDR1 MRHNA, CDR2 SNTAGT.

Written as DNA, the CDR3 is TGCGCCAGCAGCCAAGCGGGCAGGGGCCAAGAGACCCAGTACTTC. Translated: CASSQAGRGQETQYF. The chain has TRBV4-1 and TRBJ2-5, with D possibly matching TRBD1 (6 bases). The CDR3 has 15 amino acids. The V end lost 1 base, the J end lost 1 base, and 10 bases lay between the germline ends. Germline-derived CDR1 and CDR2 are MGHRA and YSYEKL.

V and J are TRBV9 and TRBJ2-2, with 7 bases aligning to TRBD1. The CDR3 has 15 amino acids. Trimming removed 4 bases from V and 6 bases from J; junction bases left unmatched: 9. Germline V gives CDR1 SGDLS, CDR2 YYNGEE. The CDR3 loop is CASSPTTGMSGELFF. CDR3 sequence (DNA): TGTGCCAGCAGCCCAACGACAGGGATGTCCGGGGAGCTGTTTTTT.

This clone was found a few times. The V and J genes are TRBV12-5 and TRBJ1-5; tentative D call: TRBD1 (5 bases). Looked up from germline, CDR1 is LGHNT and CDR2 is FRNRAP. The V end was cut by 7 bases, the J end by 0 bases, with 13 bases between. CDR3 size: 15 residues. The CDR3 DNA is TGTGCTAGTGTCCGGGGGGAGAATAGCAATCAGCCCCAGCATTTT. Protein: CASVRGENSNQPQHF.

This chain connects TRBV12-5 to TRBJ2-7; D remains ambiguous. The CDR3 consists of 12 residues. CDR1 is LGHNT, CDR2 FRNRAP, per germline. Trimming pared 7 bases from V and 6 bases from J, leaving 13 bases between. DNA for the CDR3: TGTGCTAGTGCCTTGAGTACCGTCGAGCAGTACTTC. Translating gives CASALSTVEQYF.

CDR3 loop: CASSLVTGGYEQYF. The CDR3 DNA reads TGTGCCAGCAGCTTGGTGACAGGGGGCTACGAGCAGTACTTC. The rearrangement uses TRBV7-2 and TRBJ2-7, with 9 bases matching TRBD1. V shed 3 bases, J shed 3 bases, and the junction held 3 bases outside the gene matches. Per the germline V gene, CDR1 is SGHTA and CDR2 is FQGNSA. This CDR3 has 14 residues.

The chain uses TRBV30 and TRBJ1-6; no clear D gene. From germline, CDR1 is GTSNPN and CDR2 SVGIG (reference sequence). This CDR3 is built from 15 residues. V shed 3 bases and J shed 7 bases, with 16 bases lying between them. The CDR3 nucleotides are TGTGCCTGGAGCCGCATCTTCCGGGGAAATTCACCCCTCCACTTT. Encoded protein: CAWSRIFRGNSPLHF.

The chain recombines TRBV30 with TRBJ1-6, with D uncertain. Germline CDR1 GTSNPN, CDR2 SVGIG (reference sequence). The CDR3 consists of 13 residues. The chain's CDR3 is CARSEEAGSPLHF. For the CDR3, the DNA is TGTGCACGGAGTGAGGAGGCTGGTTCACCCCTCCACTTT. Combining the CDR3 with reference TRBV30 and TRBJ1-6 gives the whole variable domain SQTIHQWPATLVQPVGSPLSLECTVEGTSNPNLYWYRQAAGRGLQLLFYSVGIGQISSEVPQNLSASRPQDRQFILSSKKLLLSDSGFYLCARSEEAGSPLHFGNGTRLTVT.

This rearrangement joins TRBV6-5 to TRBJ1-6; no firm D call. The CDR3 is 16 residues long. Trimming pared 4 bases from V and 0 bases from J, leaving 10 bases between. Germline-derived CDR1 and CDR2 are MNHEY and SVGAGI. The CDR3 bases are TGTGCCAGCAGTTCCCAGCGGGGCTCCTATAATTCACCCCTCCACTTT. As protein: CASSSQRGSYNSPLHF.

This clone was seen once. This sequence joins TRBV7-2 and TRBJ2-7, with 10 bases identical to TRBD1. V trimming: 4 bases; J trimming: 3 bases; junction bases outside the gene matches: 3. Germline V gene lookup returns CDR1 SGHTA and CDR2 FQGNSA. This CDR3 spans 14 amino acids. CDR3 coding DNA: TGTGCCAGCAGCTCGGGGGACAGGGGCTACGAGCAGTACTTC. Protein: CASSSGDRGYEQYF.

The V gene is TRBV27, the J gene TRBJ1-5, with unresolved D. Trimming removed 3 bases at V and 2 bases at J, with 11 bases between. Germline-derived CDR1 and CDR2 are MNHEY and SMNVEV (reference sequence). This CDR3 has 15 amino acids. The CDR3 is CASSFAAWGNQPQHF. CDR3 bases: TGTGCCAGCAGTTTTGCGGCCTGGGGCAATCAGCCCCAGCATTTT.

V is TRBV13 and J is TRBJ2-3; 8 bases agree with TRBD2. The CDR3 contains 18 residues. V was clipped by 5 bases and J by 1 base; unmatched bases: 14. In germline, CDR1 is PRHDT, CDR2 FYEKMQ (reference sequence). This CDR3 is CASSPPGLGLVGTDTQYF. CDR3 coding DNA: TGTGCCAGCAGCCCCCCGGGACTAGGATTAGTGGGCACAGATACGCAGTATTTT.

CDR3 residues: CASSYLGQHNTEAFF. The CDR3 coding sequence is TGTGCCAGCAGTTACTTGGGACAGCACAACACTGAAGCTTTCTTT. This chain connects TRBV6-2 or TRBV6-3 to TRBJ1-1, with 7 bases identical to TRBD1. V dropped 1 base and J dropped 2; count of bases not matched to a gene: 4. Germline values: CDR1 MNHEY, CDR2 SVGEGT. CDR3 length equals 15 residues.

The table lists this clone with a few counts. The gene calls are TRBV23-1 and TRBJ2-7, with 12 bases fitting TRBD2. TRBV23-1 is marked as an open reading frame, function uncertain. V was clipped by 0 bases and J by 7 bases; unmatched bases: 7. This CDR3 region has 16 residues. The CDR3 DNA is TGCGCCAGCAGTCAATCGAAGGGGACTAGCGGGCGGGAGCAGTACTTC. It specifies CASSQSKGTSGREQYF.

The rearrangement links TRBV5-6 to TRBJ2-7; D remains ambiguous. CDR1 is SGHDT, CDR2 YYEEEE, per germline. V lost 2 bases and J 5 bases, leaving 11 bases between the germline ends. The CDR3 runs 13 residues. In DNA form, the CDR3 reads TGTGCCAGCAGCTTTTCACCGGTAGACGAGCAGTACTTC. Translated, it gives CASSFSPVDEQYF. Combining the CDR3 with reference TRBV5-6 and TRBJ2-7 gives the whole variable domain DAGVTQSPTHLIKTRGQQVTLRCSPKSGHDTVSWYQQALGQGPQFIFQYYEEEERQRGNFPDRFSGHQFPNYSSELNVNALLLGDSALYLCASSFSPVDEQYFGPGTRLTVT.

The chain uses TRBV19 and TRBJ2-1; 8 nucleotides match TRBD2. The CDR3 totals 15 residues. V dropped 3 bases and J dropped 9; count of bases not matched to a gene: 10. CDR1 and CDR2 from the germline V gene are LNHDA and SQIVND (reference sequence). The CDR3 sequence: CASSIRAGVQTEQFF. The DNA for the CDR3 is TGTGCCAGTAGTATCAGAGCGGGAGTGCAAACTGAGCAGTTCTTC.

CDR3 DNA: TGTGCCAGCACCCGACTTGGACAGATAAATTCACCCCTCCACTTT. Translation gives CASTRLGQINSPLHF. The chain is built from TRBV5-4 and TRBJ1-6; D may be TRBD1 (6 bases). Between the trimmed V and J ends, which lost 6 bases and 7 bases, there was a span of 17 bases. The CDR3 loop spans 15 amino acids. Germline-derived CDR1 and CDR2 are SGHNT and YYREEE (reference sequence).

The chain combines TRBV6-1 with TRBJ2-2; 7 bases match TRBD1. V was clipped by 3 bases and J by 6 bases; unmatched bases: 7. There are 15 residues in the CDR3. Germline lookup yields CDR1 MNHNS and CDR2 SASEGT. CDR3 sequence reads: CASSDRGGASGELFF. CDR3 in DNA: TGTGCCAGCAGTGATCGAGGGGGCGCATCCGGGGAGCTGTTTTTT.

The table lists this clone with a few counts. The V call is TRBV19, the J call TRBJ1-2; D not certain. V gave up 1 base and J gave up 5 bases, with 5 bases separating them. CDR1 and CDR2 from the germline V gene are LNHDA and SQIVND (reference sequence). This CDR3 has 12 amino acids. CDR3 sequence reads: CASSIGEYGYTF. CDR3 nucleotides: TGTGCCAGTAGTATAGGAGAGTATGGCTACACCTTC.

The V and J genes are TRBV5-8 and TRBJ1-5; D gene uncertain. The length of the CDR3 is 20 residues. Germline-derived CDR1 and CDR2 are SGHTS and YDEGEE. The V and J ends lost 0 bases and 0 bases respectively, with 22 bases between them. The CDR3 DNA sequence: TGTGCCAGCAGCTTGGCCACCCGCCGATCAATACTGAATAGCAATCAGCCCCAGCATTTT. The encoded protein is CASSLATRRSILNSNQPQHF.

In nucleotides, the CDR3 is TGTGCCAGCAGACGAACCAGGGTCCTTGGGGAGACCCAGTACTTC. This codes for CASRRTRVLGETQYF. The chain joins TRBV3-1 (or the pseudogene TRBV3-2) to TRBJ2-5; perhaps TRBD1 as D (5 bases). V was cut by 6 bases and J by 5 bases, with 19 bases left in between. CDR3 length: 15 amino acids. Germline V lookup: CDR1 LGHDT, CDR2 YNNKEL (reference sequence).

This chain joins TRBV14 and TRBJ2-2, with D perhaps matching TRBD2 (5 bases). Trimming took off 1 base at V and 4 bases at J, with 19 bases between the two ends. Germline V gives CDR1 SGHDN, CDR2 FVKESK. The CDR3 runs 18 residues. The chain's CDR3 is CASSQGQAGAGGTGELFF. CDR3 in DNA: TGTGCCAGCAGCCAAGGTCAGGCAGGTGCTGGAGGCACCGGGGAGCTGTTTTTT.

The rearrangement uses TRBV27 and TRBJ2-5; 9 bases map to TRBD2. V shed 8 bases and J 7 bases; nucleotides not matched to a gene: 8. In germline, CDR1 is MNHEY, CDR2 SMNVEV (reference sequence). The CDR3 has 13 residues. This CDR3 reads CASGTQGLATQYF. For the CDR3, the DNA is TGTGCCAGCGGAACACAGGGACTAGCGACCCAGTACTTC.

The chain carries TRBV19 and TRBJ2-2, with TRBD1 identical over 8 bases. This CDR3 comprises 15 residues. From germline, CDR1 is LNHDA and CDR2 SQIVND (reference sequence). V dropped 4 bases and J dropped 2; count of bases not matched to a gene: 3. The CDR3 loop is CASSSTGGNTGELFF. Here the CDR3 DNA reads TGTGCCAGTAGTAGTACAGGGGGTAACACCGGGGAGCTGTTTTTT. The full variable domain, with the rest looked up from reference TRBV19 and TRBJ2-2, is DGGITQSPKYLFRKEGQNVTLSCEQNLNHDAMYWYRQDPGQGLRLIYYSQIVNDFQKGDIAEGYSVSREKKESFPLTVTSAQKNPTAFYLCASSSTGGNTGELFFGEGSRLTVL.

The CDR3 protein is CATSRGQANYGYTF. For the CDR3, the DNA is TGTGCCACCAGCAGAGGACAGGCTAACTATGGCTACACCTTC. The V gene is TRBV15, the J gene TRBJ1-2, with TRBD1 as a possible D gene (6 bases). Germline V lookup: CDR1 LNHNV, CDR2 YYDKDF (reference sequence). This CDR3 comprises 14 residues. The V gene lost 1 base and the J gene lost 0 bases, with 6 bases spanning the gap.

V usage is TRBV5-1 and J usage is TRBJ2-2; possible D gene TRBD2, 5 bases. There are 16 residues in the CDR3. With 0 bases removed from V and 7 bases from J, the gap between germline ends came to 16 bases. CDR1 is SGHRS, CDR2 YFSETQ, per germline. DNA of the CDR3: TGCGCCAGCAGCTTGGAGGGTCGTCTAGCTGTCGGGGAGCTGTTTTTT. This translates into CASSLEGRLAVGELFF.

The CDR3 sequence: CASSLERQTGSYNEQFF. Here the CDR3 DNA reads TGTGCCAGCAGCTTAGAGCGGCAGACAGGCTCCTACAATGAGCAGTTCTTC. The V and J genes are TRBV11-2 and TRBJ2-1; a possible D gene is TRBD1 (6 bases). The CDR3 is 17 residues long. Germline CDR1 is SGHAT and CDR2 is FQNNGV. The V gene lost 0 bases and the J gene lost 0 bases, with 12 bases spanning the gap.

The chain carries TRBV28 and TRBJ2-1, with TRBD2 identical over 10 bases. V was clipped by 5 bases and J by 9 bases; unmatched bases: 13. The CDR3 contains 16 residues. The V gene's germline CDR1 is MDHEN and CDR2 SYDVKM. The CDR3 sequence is CASSPKLAGPLIEQFF. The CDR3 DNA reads TGTGCCAGCAGTCCCAAACTAGCGGGGCCTTTGATTGAGCAGTTCTTC.

Here the CDR3 DNA reads TGTGCCAGCAGCTTAGACGACAGGGCCCCTGCAACTAATGAAAAACTGTTTTTT. As protein: CASSLDDRAPATNEKLFF. V gene TRBV7-4 combines with J gene TRBJ1-4; 7 bases line up with TRBD1. The germline CDR1 and CDR2 sequences are SGHVT and SQSDAQ. J gave up 0 bases and V 1 base, and 8 bases lay outside the gene matches. The CDR3 covers 18 residues. Looking up the rest from reference TRBV7-4 and TRBJ1-4 gives the full variable domain: GAGVSQSPRYKVAKRGRDVALRCDSISGHVTLYWYRQTLGQGSEVLTYSQSDAQRDKSGRPSGRFSAERPERSVSTLKIQRTEQGDSAVYLCASSLDDRAPATNEKLFFGSGTQLSVL.